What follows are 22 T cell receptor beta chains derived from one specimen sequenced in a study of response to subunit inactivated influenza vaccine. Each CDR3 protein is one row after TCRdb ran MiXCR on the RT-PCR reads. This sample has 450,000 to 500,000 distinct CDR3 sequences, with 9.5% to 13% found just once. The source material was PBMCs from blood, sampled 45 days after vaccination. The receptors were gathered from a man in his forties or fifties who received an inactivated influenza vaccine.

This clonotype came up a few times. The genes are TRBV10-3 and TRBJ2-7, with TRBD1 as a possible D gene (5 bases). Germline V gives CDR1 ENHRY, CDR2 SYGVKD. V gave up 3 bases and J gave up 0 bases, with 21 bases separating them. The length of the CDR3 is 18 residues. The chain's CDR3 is CAISDQLIWTSSSYEQYF. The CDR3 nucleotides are TGTGCCATCAGTGATCAACTGATATGGACATCAAGCTCCTACGAGCAGTACTTC.

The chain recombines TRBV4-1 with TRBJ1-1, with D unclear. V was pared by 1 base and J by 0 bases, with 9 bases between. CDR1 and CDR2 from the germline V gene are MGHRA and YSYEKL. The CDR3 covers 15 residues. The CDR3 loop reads CASSQGRALNTEAFF. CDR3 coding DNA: TGCGCCAGCAGCCAAGGGCGGGCCTTGAACACTGAAGCTTTCTTT.

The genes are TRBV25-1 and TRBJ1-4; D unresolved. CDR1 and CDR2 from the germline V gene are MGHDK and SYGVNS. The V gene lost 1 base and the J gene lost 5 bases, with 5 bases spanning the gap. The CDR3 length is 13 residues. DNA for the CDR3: TGTGCCAGCAGTGAATCCGGAAATGAAAAACTGTTTTTT. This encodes CASSESGNEKLFF.

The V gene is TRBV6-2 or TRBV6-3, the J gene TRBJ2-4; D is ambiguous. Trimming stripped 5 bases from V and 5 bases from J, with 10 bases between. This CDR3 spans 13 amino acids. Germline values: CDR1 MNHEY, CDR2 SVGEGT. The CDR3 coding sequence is TGTGCCAGCAGTGGTCAAGGCCAAAACATTCAGTACTTC. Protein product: CASSGQGQNIQYF.

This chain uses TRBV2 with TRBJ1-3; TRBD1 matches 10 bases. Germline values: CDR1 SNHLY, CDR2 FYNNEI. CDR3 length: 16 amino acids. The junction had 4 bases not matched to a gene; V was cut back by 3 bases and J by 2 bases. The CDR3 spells CASSDSGTGAGNTIYF. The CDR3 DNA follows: TGTGCCAGCAGTGACTCCGGGACAGGGGCTGGAAACACCATATATTTT.

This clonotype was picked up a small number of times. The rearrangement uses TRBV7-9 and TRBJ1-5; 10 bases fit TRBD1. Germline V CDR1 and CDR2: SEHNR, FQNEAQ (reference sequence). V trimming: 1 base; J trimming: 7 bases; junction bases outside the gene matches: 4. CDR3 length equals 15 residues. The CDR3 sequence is CASSLGQGAWQPQHF. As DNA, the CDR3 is TGTGCCAGCAGCTTAGGACAGGGGGCTTGGCAGCCCCAGCATTTT.

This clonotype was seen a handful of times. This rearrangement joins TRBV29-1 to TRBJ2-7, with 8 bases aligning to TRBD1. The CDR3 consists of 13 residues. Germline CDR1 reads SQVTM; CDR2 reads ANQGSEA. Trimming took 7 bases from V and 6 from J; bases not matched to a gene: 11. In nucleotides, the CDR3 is TGCAGCGCAGGGGGCGCGCATCTTGGCGAGCAGTACTTC. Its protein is CSAGGAHLGEQYF.

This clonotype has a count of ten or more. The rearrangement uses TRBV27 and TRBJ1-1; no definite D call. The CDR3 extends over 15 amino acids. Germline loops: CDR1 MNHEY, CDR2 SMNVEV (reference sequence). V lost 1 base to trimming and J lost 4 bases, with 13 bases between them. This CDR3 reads CASSLLGSGSTEAFF. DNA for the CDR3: TGTGCCAGCAGTTTATTAGGGTCTGGGAGCACTGAAGCTTTCTTT.

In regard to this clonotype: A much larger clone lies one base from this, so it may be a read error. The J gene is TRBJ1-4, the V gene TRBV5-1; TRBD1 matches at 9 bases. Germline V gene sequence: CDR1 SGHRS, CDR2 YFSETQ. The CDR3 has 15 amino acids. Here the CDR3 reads CAGSEQGAANEKLFF. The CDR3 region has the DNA TGCGCCGGCAGCGAACAGGGGGCGGCTAATGAAAAACTGTTTTTT.

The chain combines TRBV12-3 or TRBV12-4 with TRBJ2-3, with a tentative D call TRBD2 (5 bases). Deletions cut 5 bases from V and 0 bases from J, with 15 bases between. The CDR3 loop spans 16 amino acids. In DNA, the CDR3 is TGTGCCAGCAGTCCCAGACTAACCTTAAGCACAGATACGCAGTATTTT. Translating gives CASSPRLTLSTDTQYF.

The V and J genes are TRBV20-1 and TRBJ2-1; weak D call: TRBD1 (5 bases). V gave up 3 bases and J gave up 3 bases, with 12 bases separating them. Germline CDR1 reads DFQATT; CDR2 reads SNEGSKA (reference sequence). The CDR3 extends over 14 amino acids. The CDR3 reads CSASLGPYYNEQFF. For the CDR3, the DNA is TGCAGTGCTAGTTTGGGGCCCTACTACAATGAGCAGTTCTTC.

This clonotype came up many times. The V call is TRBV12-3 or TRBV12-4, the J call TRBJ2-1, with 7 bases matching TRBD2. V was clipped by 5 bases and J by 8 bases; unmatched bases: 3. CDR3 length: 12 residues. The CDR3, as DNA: TGTGCCAGCAGTCGACTAGCCTATGAGCAGTTCTTC. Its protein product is CASSRLAYEQFF.

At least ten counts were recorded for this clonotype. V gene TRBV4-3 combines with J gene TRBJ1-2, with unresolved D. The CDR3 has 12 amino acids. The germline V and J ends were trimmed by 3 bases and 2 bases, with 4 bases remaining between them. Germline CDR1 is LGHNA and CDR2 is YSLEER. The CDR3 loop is CASSQANYGYTF. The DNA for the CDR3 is TGCGCCAGCAGCCAGGCAAACTATGGCTACACCTTC.

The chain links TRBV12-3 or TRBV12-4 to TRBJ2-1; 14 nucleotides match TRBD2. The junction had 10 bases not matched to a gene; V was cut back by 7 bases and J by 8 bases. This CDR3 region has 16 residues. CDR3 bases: TGTGCCAGCATTTTTCTCGGGACTAGCGGGAGACATGAGCAGTTCTTC. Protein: CASIFLGTSGRHEQFF.

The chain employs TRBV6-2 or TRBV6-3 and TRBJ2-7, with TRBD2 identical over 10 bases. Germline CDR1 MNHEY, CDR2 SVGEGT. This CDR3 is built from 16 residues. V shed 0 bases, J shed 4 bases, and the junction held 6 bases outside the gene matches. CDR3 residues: CASSYSGTSVLYEQYF. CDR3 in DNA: TGTGCCAGCAGTTACTCCGGGACTAGCGTGTTGTACGAGCAGTACTTC.

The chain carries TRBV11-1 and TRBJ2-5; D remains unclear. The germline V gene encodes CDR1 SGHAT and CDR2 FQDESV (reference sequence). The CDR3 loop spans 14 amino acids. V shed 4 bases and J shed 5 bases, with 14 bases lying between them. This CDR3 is CASSSYVGAETQYF. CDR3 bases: TGTGCCAGCAGCTCGTATGTGGGCGCGGAGACCCAGTACTTC.

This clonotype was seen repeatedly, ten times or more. The CDR3 DNA follows: TGCGCCAGCAGCTTGGCCTCGGGCAGGGAGGAGTTCTTC. Its protein product is CASSLASGREEFF. The chain has TRBV5-1 and TRBJ2-1; the D gene is possibly TRBD2 (6 bases). V lost 0 bases and J 14 bases, leaving 15 bases between the germline ends. CDR3 length: 13 residues. The V gene's germline CDR1 is SGHRS and CDR2 YFSETQ.

The CDR3, as DNA: TGCGCCAGCAGCCACCACGGCGGTTTTGAAGCTTTCTTT. It specifies CASSHHGGFEAFF. This chain joins TRBV4-3 and TRBJ1-1; unclear D gene. Trimming took 3 bases from V and 7 from J, leaving 12 bases between them. Germline CDR1 is LGHNA and CDR2 is YSLEER. The CDR3 sequence is 13 residues long.

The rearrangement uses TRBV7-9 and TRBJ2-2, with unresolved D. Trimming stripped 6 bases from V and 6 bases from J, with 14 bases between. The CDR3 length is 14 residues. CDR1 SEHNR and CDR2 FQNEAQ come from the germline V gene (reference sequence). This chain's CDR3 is CASSSKAGSGELFF. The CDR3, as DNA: TGTGCCAGCAGTTCAAAGGCAGGTTCCGGGGAGCTGTTTTTT. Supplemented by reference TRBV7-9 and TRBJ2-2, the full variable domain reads DTGVSQNPRHKITKRGQNVTFRCDPISEHNRLYWYRQTLGQGPEFLTYFQNEAQLEKSRLLSDRFSAERPKGSFSTLEIQRTEQGDSAMYLCASSSKAGSGELFFGEGSRLTVL.

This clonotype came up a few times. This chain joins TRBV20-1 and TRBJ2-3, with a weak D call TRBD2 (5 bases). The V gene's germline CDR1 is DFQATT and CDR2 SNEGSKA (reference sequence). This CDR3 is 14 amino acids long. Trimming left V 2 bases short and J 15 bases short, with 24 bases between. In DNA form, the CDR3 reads TGCAGTGCTAGACCCCCCCGAGGAACTAGTTGGCGTTATTTT. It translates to CSARPPRGTSWRYF.

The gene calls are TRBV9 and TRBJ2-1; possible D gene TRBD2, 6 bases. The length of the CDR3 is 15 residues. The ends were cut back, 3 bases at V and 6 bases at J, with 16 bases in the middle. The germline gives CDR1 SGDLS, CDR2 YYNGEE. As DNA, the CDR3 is TGTGCCAGCAGCGAAAACGCCCCGGGGGTCAATGAGCAGTTCTTC. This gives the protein CASSENAPGVNEQFF.

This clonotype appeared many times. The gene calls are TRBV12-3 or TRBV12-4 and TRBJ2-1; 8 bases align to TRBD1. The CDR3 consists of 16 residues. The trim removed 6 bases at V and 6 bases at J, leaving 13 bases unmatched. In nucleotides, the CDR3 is TGTGCCAGCAGCTTTCACGGGACAGGCAATATCAATGAGCAGTTCTTC. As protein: CASSFHGTGNINEQFF.